This T cell receptor beta chain was sequenced during a study of T-cell memory formation after mild COVID-19. Overall study context: TCR clusters largely stayed donor specific. Study findings and constraints: Confirmation of SARS-CoV-2 specificity was lacking for second-wave clones peaking day 37. A second wave expanding day 15 to 37 was CD4+-biased; contracting clones were balanced.

This clonotype was recorded a few times. Its antigen remains unknown. TCRdb fed the 5' RACE reads into MiXCR, producing one record per CDR3 protein. This table holds around 340,000 distinct CDR3 sequences, roughly an eighth found once. This CDR3 region has 13 residues. Germline V gene data show CDR1 as DFQATT and CDR2 as SNEGSKA (reference sequence). Deletions cut 5 bases from V and 0 bases from J, with 11 bases between. This TCR came from a young man who had mild COVID-19 (a few samples of this study predate the infection). Cell type and time point are not known. Sequencing was carried out using PBMCs or a T cell subset sorted from them (not recorded which). The rearrangement joins TRBV20-1 to TRBJ2-7, with D possibly being TRBD1 (6 bases). The CDR3 region is CSAWDTFSYEQYF. CDR3 coding DNA: TGCAGTGCTTGGGACACTTTCTCCTACGAGCAGTACTTC.